These 12 T cell receptor beta chains were sequenced from one sample in a study of blood T cell repertoires in COVID-19. Assay: immunoSEQ multiplex PCR; the TCRdb copy retains only in-frame clones and omits some. The sample has over 200,000 clones; over 65% are singletons. Sequenced: peripheral blood. These receptors came from a woman aged 70 to 79 with active or convalescent COVID-19.

This clone showed up just once. The chain links TRBV5-4 to TRBJ2-5, with TRBD2 matching 8 bases. V lost 2 bases, J lost 2 bases, and 2 bases stayed unmatched. The CDR3 spans 14 residues. Germline V gene sequence: CDR1 SGHNT, CDR2 YYREEE (reference sequence). The CDR3 sequence: CASSFERGQETQYF. CDR3 bases: TGTGCCAGCAGCTTCGAGCGGGGGCAAGAGACCCAGTACTTC.

This clone was counted only a few times. The chain is built from TRBV30 and TRBJ1-6, with unresolved D. In germline, CDR1 is GTSNPN, CDR2 SVGIG (reference sequence). Deletions cut 4 bases from V and 10 bases from J, with 17 bases between. This CDR3 contains 14 residues. CDR3 sequence (DNA): TGTGCCTGGAACCACCTGGTCGGTAGCTCACCCCTCCACTTT. Translation gives CAWNHLVGSSPLHF.

This sequence joins TRBV6-5 and TRBJ2-7, with 11 bases lining up with TRBD1. Germline V gene lookup returns CDR1 MNHEY and CDR2 SVGAGI. The V gene end was trimmed by 8 bases and the J gene end by 2 bases; junction bases not matched to a gene: 5. CDR3 length: 14 amino acids. The CDR3 DNA sequence: TGTGCCAGCGGACCGGGACAGGGGGCCTACGAGCAGTACTTC. Encoded protein: CASGPGQGAYEQYF.

This chain joins TRBV28 and TRBJ2-2; 8 nucleotides line up with TRBD1. The CDR3 extends over 15 amino acids. With V trimmed by 5 bases and J by 4 bases, 6 bases remained unmatched. Germline lookup yields CDR1 MDHEN and CDR2 SYDVKM. CDR3 coding DNA: TGTGCCAGCAGTGGCGCGGACAGGGCCACCGGGGAGCTGTTTTTT. Translating gives CASSGADRATGELFF. Complete variable domain (other parts from reference TRBV28 and TRBJ2-2): DVKVTQSSRYLVKRTGEKVFLECVQDMDHENMFWYRQDPGLGLRLIYFSYDVKMKEKGDIPEGYSVSREKKERFSLILESASTNQTSMYLCASSGADRATGELFFGEGSRLTVL.

J is TRBJ1-6 and V is TRBV13; tentatively, D is TRBD1 (5 bases). The CDR3 runs 14 residues. Trimming stripped 5 bases from V and 7 bases from J, with 12 bases between. Germline V gene data show CDR1 as PRHDT and CDR2 as FYEKMQ (reference sequence). The CDR3 sequence: CASSGGAINSPLHF. The CDR3 DNA follows: TGTGCCAGCAGCGGCGGGGCAATAAATTCACCCCTCCACTTT.

The chain employs TRBV12-1 and TRBJ1-1; the D call TRBD1 from the table was never checked on the DNA. TRBV12-1 is tagged as a pseudogene. The CDR3 sequence is 15 residues long. The CDR3 spells CASSKKQGSNTEAFF. The CDR3 DNA is TGTGCCAGCAGCAAGAAACAGGGAAGTAACACTGAAGCTTTCTTT.

This clone was detected once. This chain links TRBV19 with TRBJ2-1; D perhaps matches TRBD2 (5 bases). V lost 6 bases and J 4 bases, leaving 16 bases between the germline ends. The CDR3 consists of 15 residues. CDR1 is LNHDA, CDR2 SQIVND, per germline (reference sequence). The DNA for the CDR3 is TGTGCCAGTAGGCCGCCGGCGGCGGGTTACAATGAGCAGTTCTTC. Protein: CASRPPAAGYNEQFF. The variable domain in full, completed from reference TRBV19 and TRBJ2-1, reads DGGITQSPKYLFRKEGQNVTLSCEQNLNHDAMYWYRQDPGQGLRLIYYSQIVNDFQKGDIAEGYSVSREKKESFPLTVTSAQKNPTAFYLCASRPPAAGYNEQFFGPGTRLTVL.

The rearrangement uses TRBV24-1 and TRBJ2-1; perhaps TRBD2 as D (5 bases). Trimming shortened V by 2 bases and J by 0 bases, and 10 bases separated the two germline ends. This CDR3 is built from 16 residues. Germline V gene sequence: CDR1 KGHDR, CDR2 SFDVKD. In DNA, the CDR3 is TGTGCCACCAGTGATTCAGGTGAGGGCTCCTACAATGAGCAGTTCTTC. Amino acids: CATSDSGEGSYNEQFF.

The genes are TRBV5-1 and TRBJ1-5, with TRBD1 matching 11 bases. Trimming took 5 bases from V and 7 from J; bases not matched to a gene: 8. The CDR3 has 15 amino acids. Per the germline V gene, CDR1 is SGHRS and CDR2 is YFSETQ. The CDR3 here is CASSLGQGAWQPQHF. In nucleotides, the CDR3 is TGCGCCAGCAGTCTTGGACAGGGGGCATGGCAGCCCCAGCATTTT.

This clone was seen only a few times. The chain uses TRBV19 and TRBJ1-6; tentatively, D is TRBD1 (5 bases). Trimming removed 5 bases from V and 10 bases from J, with 9 bases in between. Per the germline V gene, CDR1 is LNHDA and CDR2 is SQIVND (reference sequence). The CDR3 is 12 amino acids. CDR3 protein: CASSRGDSPLHF. The CDR3, as DNA: TGTGCCAGTAGTCGGGGGGACTCACCCCTCCACTTT. Using reference TRBV19 and TRBJ1-6 for the parts outside the CDR3, the full variable domain is DGGITQSPKYLFRKEGQNVTLSCEQNLNHDAMYWYRQDPGQGLRLIYYSQIVNDFQKGDIAEGYSVSREKKESFPLTVTSAQKNPTAFYLCASSRGDSPLHFGNGTRLTVT.

The chain employs TRBV7-3 and TRBJ1-1; D uncertain. Germline loops: CDR1 SGHTA, CDR2 FQGTGA. This CDR3 spans 12 amino acids. The V end lost 5 bases, the J end lost 2 bases, and 6 bases lay between the germline ends. CDR3 residues: CASSPKNTEAFF. The CDR3 coding sequence is TGTGCCAGCAGCCCTAAAAACACTGAAGCTTTCTTT. Full variable domain (rest looked up from reference TRBV7-3 and TRBJ1-1): GAGVSQTPSNKVTEKGKYVELRCDPISGHTALYWYRQSLGQGPEFLIYFQGTGAADDSGLPNDRFFAVRPEGSVSTLKIQRTERGDSAVYLCASSPKNTEAFFGQGTRLTVV.

The gene calls are TRBV5-4 and TRBJ1-4; 7 nucleotides line up with TRBD1. The junction had 16 bases not matched to a gene; V was cut back by 4 bases and J by 7 bases. The CDR3 has 17 amino acids. Germline-derived CDR1 and CDR2 are SGHNT and YYREEE (reference sequence). CDR3 DNA: TGTGCCAGCAGCCTGATACCAGGGGGTCGGAGTGGTGAAAAACTGTTTTTT. Amino acids: CASSLIPGGRSGEKLFF.